These 16 T cell receptor beta chains were sequenced from one sample in a study of blood T cell repertoires in COVID-19. The table came from immunoSEQ multiplex PCR; TCRdb's copy has only in-frame clones and leaves some out. The table lists over 200,000 clones, 85% of them singletons, with roughly a sixth in the top ten. Sequences were obtained from PBMCs or T cells enriched from blood (not recorded which). These receptors were obtained from a man aged 35 to 55 who had recovered from COVID-19.

The CDR3 coding sequence is TGTGCCAGCAGCCCCGGGACAGCTAACAATGAGCAGTTCTTC. Amino acids: CASSPGTANNEQFF. The chain uses TRBV6-5 and TRBJ2-1; TRBD1 aligns across 7 bases. Trimming cost V 6 bases and J 5 bases; bases outside gene matches: 7. The germline V gene encodes CDR1 MNHEY and CDR2 SVGAGI. The length of the CDR3 is 14 residues.

The rearrangement links TRBV19 to TRBJ1-2; 11 bases are shared with TRBD1. The CDR3 is made up of 18 amino acids. Trimming cost V 3 bases and J 2 bases; bases outside gene matches: 11. In germline, CDR1 is LNHDA, CDR2 SQIVND (reference sequence). The CDR3 region is CASSIYFRDRGKNYGYTF. DNA for the CDR3: TGTGCCAGTAGTATCTATTTCCGGGACAGGGGGAAGAACTATGGCTACACCTTC. Full variable domain (rest looked up from reference TRBV19 and TRBJ1-2): DGGITQSPKYLFRKEGQNVTLSCEQNLNHDAMYWYRQDPGQGLRLIYYSQIVNDFQKGDIAEGYSVSREKKESFPLTVTSAQKNPTAFYLCASSIYFRDRGKNYGYTFGSGTRLTVV.

The chain has TRBV10-3 and TRBJ2-7, with 9 bases matching TRBD1. The CDR3 sequence is 15 residues long. V shed 3 bases and J 2 bases; nucleotides not matched to a gene: 5. Germline CDR1 is ENHRY and CDR2 is SYGVKD. The CDR3 here is CAISDQGQGPYEQYF. CDR3 bases: TGTGCCATCAGTGATCAAGGACAGGGGCCCTACGAGCAGTACTTC.

The V gene is TRBV27, the J gene TRBJ2-2; D is possibly TRBD2 (6 bases). Trimming pared 6 bases from V and 6 bases from J, leaving 20 bases between. The CDR3 loop spans 16 amino acids. Germline V gene sequence: CDR1 MNHEY, CDR2 SMNVEV (reference sequence). CDR3 region: CASSPDPGLLAGELFF. The CDR3 DNA reads TGTGCCAGCAGCCCCGACCCGGGACTCTTAGCCGGGGAGCTGTTTTTT.

The chain links TRBV12-5 to TRBJ1-2; 7 positions match TRBD1. Germline values: CDR1 LGHNT, CDR2 FRNRAP. The CDR3 contains 16 residues. V shed 1 base and J 5 bases; nucleotides not matched to a gene: 10. For the CDR3, the DNA is TGTGCTAGTGGTTTGGAACAAGGGACAGACTCGTATGGCTACACCTTC. Translation: CASGLEQGTDSYGYTF.

This chain joins TRBV5-6 and TRBJ2-7; 11 bases agree with TRBD2. This CDR3 comprises 16 residues. Trimming cost V 1 base and J 6 bases; bases outside gene matches: 9. CDR1 SGHDT and CDR2 YYEEEE come from the germline V gene. The CDR3 sequence is CASSLKASGRRVEQYF. The CDR3 DNA reads as TGTGCCAGCAGCTTGAAGGCTAGCGGGAGGAGGGTCGAGCAGTACTTC.

This chain links TRBV7-3 with TRBJ2-7, with 8 nucleotides matching TRBD1. The germline CDR1 and CDR2 sequences are SGHTA and FQGTGA. The CDR3 is 15 residues long. V shed 5 bases and J 2 bases; nucleotides not matched to a gene: 8. The CDR3 DNA is TGTGCCAGCAGCAGAACAGGGGGGACGGCCTACGAGCAGTACTTC. This encodes CASSRTGGTAYEQYF.

V and J are TRBV7-9 and TRBJ2-3; TRBD1 agrees at 7 bases. This CDR3 is built from 17 residues. Germline V CDR1 and CDR2: SEHNR, FQNEAQ (reference sequence). V lost 2 bases to trimming and J lost 2 bases; unmatched junction nucleotides: 10. DNA of the CDR3: TGTGCCAGCAGCTTAACCTCGACAGGGATTTCCACAGATACGCAGTATTTT. Encoded protein: CASSLTSTGISTDTQYF.

The chain has TRBV19 and TRBJ2-3, with 11 bases that match TRBD2. This CDR3 region has 15 residues. The junction had 5 bases not matched to a gene; V was cut back by 4 bases and J by 5 bases. Germline values: CDR1 LNHDA, CDR2 SQIVND (reference sequence). CDR3 DNA: TGTGCCAGTAGTACGACTAGCGGGGTGGGAGATACGCAGTATTTT. It specifies CASSTTSGVGDTQYF.

This sequence joins TRBV13 and TRBJ1-1; 8 nucleotides line up with TRBD1. Germline CDR1 and CDR2: PRHDT and FYEKMQ (reference sequence). J was trimmed by 5 bases and V by 5 bases; bases with no gene match: 4. The CDR3 is made up of 13 amino acids. This CDR3 is CASSITGGTEAFF. The CDR3, as DNA: TGTGCCAGCAGCATTACAGGGGGTACTGAAGCTTTCTTT.

The V call is TRBV24-1, the J call TRBJ2-1; TRBD2 agrees at 11 bases. The junction had 16 bases not matched to a gene; V was cut back by 3 bases and J by 10 bases. The germline CDR1 and CDR2 sequences are KGHDR and SFDVKD. CDR3 length: 18 residues. CDR3 amino acids: CATSDGGTSGRLHWEQFF. The DNA for the CDR3 is TGTGCCACCAGTGATGGGGGTACTAGCGGGAGACTCCATTGGGAGCAGTTCTTC.

This rearrangement joins TRBV5-4 to TRBJ1-5; perhaps TRBD1 as D (5 bases). The CDR3 is 14 residues long. V was clipped by 0 bases and J by 5 bases, with 9 bases between them. Germline V gives CDR1 SGHNT, CDR2 YYREEE (reference sequence). The CDR3 sequence is CASSLEGVDQPQHF. CDR3 DNA sequence: TGTGCCAGCAGCTTGGAAGGGGTCGATCAGCCCCAGCATTTT.

The chain recombines TRBV5-4 with TRBJ1-4; possible D gene TRBD1, 5 bases. The germline CDR1 and CDR2 sequences are SGHNT and YYREEE (reference sequence). This CDR3 contains 16 residues. V lost 4 bases to trimming and J lost 2 bases, with 15 bases between them. CDR3 in amino acids: CASSPGSRGTNEKLFF. CDR3 in DNA: TGTGCCAGCAGCCCCGGATCCCGGGGGACTAATGAAAAACTGTTTTTT.

The V call is TRBV7-8, the J call TRBJ2-7; TRBD2 aligns across 10 bases. This CDR3 has 15 residues. CDR1 and CDR2 from the germline V gene are SGHVS and FQNEAQ. The V segment lost 5 bases and the J segment 2 bases; nucleotides outside the gene matches: 6. This CDR3 is CASSEPGTSAYEQYF. In nucleotides, the CDR3 is TGTGCCAGCAGCGAGCCCGGGACTAGCGCCTACGAGCAGTACTTC. Looking up the rest from reference TRBV7-8 and TRBJ2-7 gives the full variable domain: GAGVSQSPRYKVAKRGQDVALRCDPISGHVSLFWYQQALGQGPEFLTYFQNEAQLDKSGLPSDRFFAERPEGSVSTLKIQRTQQEDSAVYLCASSEPGTSAYEQYFGPGTRLTVT.

The rearrangement uses TRBV6-4 and TRBJ2-4; 8 bases line up with TRBD1. CDR1 and CDR2 (germline): MRHNA, SNTAGT. With 9 bases clipped from V and 5 bases from J, the junction kept 6 bases outside the gene matches. This CDR3 has 13 residues. The CDR3 spells CARADRGQNIQYF. DNA of the CDR3: TGTGCCAGAGCTGACAGGGGCCAAAACATTCAGTACTTC.

The rearrangement links TRBV11-2 to TRBJ2-7; TRBD2 aligns across 12 bases. This CDR3 contains 15 residues. The trim removed 5 bases at V and 7 bases at J, leaving 9 bases unmatched. Germline CDR1 and CDR2: SGHAT and FQNNGV. Written as DNA, the CDR3 is TGTGCCAGCAGCCCGCGGACTAGCGGGACGGGGGAGCAGTACTTC. Protein: CASSPRTSGTGEQYF.